These 32 T cell receptor beta chains share one sample of origin, sequenced in a study of CD4 T cells in relation to SARS-CoV-2 and coronaviruses. Antigen specificity for these receptors is unknown. Using immunoSEQ multiplex PCR, the repertoire was profiled, and TCRdb retains in-frame clones only, with some absent. The data contain 20,000 to 25,000 clones, roughly 70% of them seen just once; the ten biggest clones take up about a sixth. CD4+ T cells from unexposed donors were obtained before the COVID-19 pandemic (2011-2018). Isolation of CD4+ T cells took place after approximately 10 days in culture. Material: CD4+ T cells from PBMCs, cultured in vitro. The receptors originated from a human donor in good health.

The chain has TRBV5-4 and TRBJ1-3, with D possibly being TRBD1 (5 bases). The germline V gene encodes CDR1 SGHNT and CDR2 YYREEE (reference sequence). This CDR3 comprises 16 residues. V lost 4 bases and J 0 bases, leaving 14 bases between the germline ends. The CDR3 nucleotides read TGTGCCAGCAGCCGATCGGCAGACAGCTCTGGAAACACCATATATTTT. It codes for CASSRSADSSGNTIYF.

This clone was detected only a few times. The chain couples TRBV5-1 to TRBJ1-3; possible D gene TRBD1, 6 bases. From germline, CDR1 is SGHRS and CDR2 YFSETQ. Between the trimmed V and J ends, which lost 3 bases and 4 bases, there was a span of 11 bases. The CDR3 has 14 residues. In nucleotides, the CDR3 is TGCGCCAGCAGCTCAGGGGCGGGCGGAAACACCATATATTTT. The encoded protein is CASSSGAGGNTIYF.

V usage is TRBV12-5 and J usage is TRBJ1-1; D is possibly TRBD1 (5 bases). The CDR3 runs 13 residues. V was pared by 1 base and J by 7 bases, with 10 bases between. CDR1 and CDR2 (germline): LGHNT, FRNRAP. CDR3 loop: CASGLAPDSEAFF. The CDR3 region has the DNA TGTGCTAGTGGTTTGGCTCCCGACAGTGAAGCTTTCTTT.

This clone has only a few counts. The chain is built from TRBV2 and TRBJ1-5, with D perhaps TRBD1 (6 bases). CDR1 and CDR2 from the germline V gene are SNHLY and FYNNEI. V was pared by 6 bases and J by 3 bases, with 15 bases between. The CDR3 has 15 residues. The CDR3 DNA reads as TGTGCCAGCAGAGGGGGACTCCTAATCAATCAGCCCCAGCATTTT. Encoded protein: CASRGGLLINQPQHF. Supplemented by reference TRBV2 and TRBJ1-5, the full variable domain reads EPEVTQTPSHQVTQMGQEVILRCVPISNHLYFYWYRQILGQKVEFLVSFYNNEISEKSEIFDDQFSVERPDGSNFTLKIRSTKLEDSAMYFCASRGGLLINQPQHFGDGTRLSIL.

V gene TRBV9 combines with J gene TRBJ2-7; possibly TRBD1 or TRBD2 for D (5 bases each). Germline V gene lookup returns CDR1 SGDLS and CDR2 YYNGEE. Trimming pared 4 bases from V and 1 base from J, leaving 12 bases between. The CDR3 length is 14 residues. The CDR3 nucleotides read TGTGCCAGCAGCAAGGCAGGGACGTCCTACGAGCAGTACTTC. Translation: CASSKAGTSYEQYF.

This clone was recorded a few times. This sequence joins TRBV2 and TRBJ2-1; D is undetermined. The CDR3 runs 12 residues. V lost 6 bases and J 8 bases, leaving 11 bases between the germline ends. The germline V gene encodes CDR1 SNHLY and CDR2 FYNNEI. CDR3 bases: TGTGCCAGCAGGAGAGTGAGTTATGAGCAGTTCTTC. It is translated as CASRRVSYEQFF.

The chain uses TRBV5-1 and TRBJ2-1; 14 bases are shared with TRBD2. Germline-derived CDR1 and CDR2 are SGHRS and YFSETQ. After removal of 3 bases from V and 9 bases from J, the junction contained 5 bases not matched to a gene. The CDR3 loop spans 15 amino acids. The CDR3 loop reads CASSSTSGGASEQFF. The CDR3, as DNA: TGCGCCAGCAGCTCGACTAGCGGGGGGGCTAGTGAGCAGTTCTTC.

The CDR3 spells CASSQERELYEQYF. As DNA, the CDR3 is TGCGCCAGCAGCCAAGAGAGAGAGCTCTACGAGCAGTACTTC. The chain has TRBV4-3 and TRBJ2-7, with D unresolved. Between the trimmed V and J ends, which lost 0 bases and 3 bases, there was a span of 9 bases. Per germline, CDR1 LGHNA and CDR2 YSLEER. The CDR3 is 14 residues long.

This clone appeared a few times. The V call is TRBV7-9, the J call TRBJ2-5; 8 bases align to TRBD1. The CDR3 has 14 residues. V lost 5 bases, J lost 5 bases, and 7 bases stayed unmatched. Germline V gene lookup returns CDR1 SEHNR and CDR2 FQNEAQ (reference sequence). The CDR3, as DNA: TGTGCCAGCAGCCAGCAGGGGGCCGGGGAGACCCAGTACTTC. Protein sequence: CASSQQGAGETQYF.

The V and J genes are TRBV12-3 or TRBV12-4 and TRBJ2-4; D unresolved. V was trimmed by 8 bases and J by 0 bases, leaving 5 bases between them. The CDR3 is 12 residues long. CDR3 sequence (DNA): TGTGCCAGCTCCGTAGCCAAAAACATTCAGTACTTC. Translating it yields CASSVAKNIQYF.

This rearrangement joins TRBV18 to TRBJ1-1, with 7 bases that match TRBD1. Trimming removed 4 bases from V and 0 bases from J; junction bases left unmatched: 8. The germline gives CDR1 KGHSH, CDR2 LQKENI. This CDR3 comprises 16 residues. CDR3 residues: CASSLLGGELNTEAFF. The CDR3 DNA sequence: TGTGCCAGCTCACTTTTAGGGGGCGAACTGAACACTGAAGCTTTCTTT.

The chain carries TRBV6-4 and TRBJ1-1; D is uncertain. Per germline, CDR1 MRHNA and CDR2 SNTAGT. The CDR3 sequence is 13 residues long. The V gene lost 2 bases and the J gene lost 1 base, with 5 bases spanning the gap. CDR3 in DNA: TGTGCCAGCAGTGACGGGGAGAACACTGAAGCTTTCTTT. Its translation is CASSDGENTEAFF.

This clone showed up just once. The chain couples TRBV11-2 to TRBJ2-5; D is unclear. The CDR3 consists of 14 residues. Germline V CDR1 and CDR2: SGHAT, FQNNGV. V was trimmed by 2 bases and J by 1 base, leaving 8 bases between them. CDR3 nucleotides: TGTGCCAGCAGCTTACTACAGCCCCAAGAGACCCAGTACTTC. This encodes CASSLLQPQETQYF.

This clone occurred once. The chain has TRBV3-1 (or the pseudogene TRBV3-2) and TRBJ1-1, with D unclear. The CDR3 consists of 16 residues. V was cut by 0 bases and J by 9 bases, with 20 bases left in between. Germline-derived CDR1 and CDR2 are LGHDT and YNNKEL (reference sequence). The CDR3 bases are TGTGCCAGCAGCCAAGAAATGCTGCAGCCGAACTTGAAAGCTTTCTTT. This translates into CASSQEMLQPNLKAFF.

The chain has TRBV7-3 and TRBJ2-3; TRBD2 matches 13 bases. V was clipped by 5 bases and J by 7 bases; unmatched bases: 9. Germline CDR1 and CDR2: SGHTA and FQGTGA. The CDR3 totals 16 residues. The CDR3 is CASSQGLAGATHTQYF. The CDR3 nucleotides read TGTGCCAGCAGCCAAGGACTAGCGGGAGCTACACATACGCAGTATTTT.

The V gene is TRBV4-3, the J gene TRBJ2-3; TRBD2 matches at 8 bases. The CDR3 is 15 amino acids. CDR1 is LGHNA and CDR2 is YSLEER in the germline V gene. The V segment lost 4 bases and the J segment 6 bases; nucleotides outside the gene matches: 9. CDR3 sequence: CASSPYGAGADTQYF. For the CDR3, the DNA is TGCGCCAGCAGCCCCTACGGAGCGGGAGCGGATACGCAGTATTTT.

The chain couples TRBV28 to TRBJ2-7; tentatively, D is TRBD2 (5 bases). Trimming took off 2 bases at V and 3 bases at J, with 14 bases between the two ends. Per the germline V gene, CDR1 is MDHEN and CDR2 is SYDVKM. The CDR3 extends over 15 amino acids. CDR3 nucleotide sequence: TGTGCCAGCAGTTTAGAGGGCGGGTGGAACTACGAGCAGTACTTC. Amino acids: CASSLEGGWNYEQYF.

This clone was found a few times. J is TRBJ1-2 and V is TRBV5-4, with D maybe TRBD1 (6 bases). Per germline, CDR1 SGHNT and CDR2 YYREEE (reference sequence). Trimming removed 0 bases at V and 7 bases at J, with 10 bases between. This CDR3 has 13 amino acids. CDR3 in DNA: TGTGCCAGCAGCTTGGCCGGGGGCGGTGGCTACACCTTC. Amino acid sequence: CASSLAGGGGYTF.

The genes are TRBV7-9 and TRBJ1-2; D is uncertain. The CDR3 has 15 residues. The germline CDR1 and CDR2 sequences are SEHNR and FQNEAQ (reference sequence). V shed 1 base and J shed 6 bases, with 15 bases lying between them. The DNA of the CDR3 is TGTGCCAGCAGCTTAGAATTAGGGCTGTCCAATGGCTACACCTTC. It is translated as CASSLELGLSNGYTF. Combining the CDR3 with reference TRBV7-9 and TRBJ1-2 gives the whole variable domain DTGVSQNPRHKITKRGQNVTFRCDPISEHNRLYWYRQTLGQGPEFLTYFQNEAQLEKSRLLSDRFSAERPKGSFSTLEIQRTEQGDSAMYLCASSLELGLSNGYTFGSGTRLTVV.

This chain uses TRBV2 with TRBJ2-1, with D unresolved. CDR3 length: 13 residues. V was cut by 2 bases and J by 3 bases, with 5 bases left in between. CDR1 and CDR2 from the germline V gene are SNHLY and FYNNEI. DNA of the CDR3: TGTGCCAGCAGTGAACAGGTCTACAATGAGCAGTTCTTC. Protein sequence: CASSEQVYNEQFF.

V usage is TRBV2 and J usage is TRBJ2-3, with TRBD2 identical over 7 bases. The CDR3 extends over 16 amino acids. Germline V gene lookup returns CDR1 SNHLY and CDR2 FYNNEI. J was trimmed by 5 bases and V by 5 bases; bases with no gene match: 13. This CDR3 is CASSSWVGLAGDTQYF. Here the CDR3 DNA reads TGTGCCAGCAGTTCATGGGTCGGGTTAGCGGGAGATACGCAGTATTTT.

This clone was detected a few times. The chain is built from TRBV7-9 and TRBJ2-2; D ambiguous. The CDR3 length is 13 residues. V was clipped by 6 bases and J by 7 bases, with 12 bases between them. Germline-derived CDR1 and CDR2 are SEHNR and FQNEAQ (reference sequence). The CDR3 nucleotides are TGTGCCAGCAGTTACGGACGGTACGGGGAGCTGTTTTTT. Its translation is CASSYGRYGELFF.

The chain employs TRBV14 and TRBJ2-1; either TRBD1 or TRBD2 may fit D (5 bases each). The length of the CDR3 is 16 residues. Deletions cut 0 bases from V and 7 bases from J, with 16 bases between. CDR1 and CDR2 from the germline V gene are SGHDN and FVKESK. The CDR3: CASSQEGDPITNEQFF. For the CDR3, the DNA is TGTGCCAGCAGCCAAGAGGGGGACCCGATTACGAATGAGCAGTTCTTC. Combining the CDR3 with reference TRBV14 and TRBJ2-1 gives the whole variable domain EAGVTQFPSHSVIEKGQTVTLRCDPISGHDNLYWYRRVMGKEIKFLLHFVKESKQDESGMPNNRFLAERTGGTYSTLKVQPAELEDSGVYFCASSQEGDPITNEQFFGPGTRLTVL.

This chain connects TRBV7-2 to TRBJ2-7, with 7 bases lining up with TRBD2. The J segment lost 7 bases and the V segment lost 1 base, leaving 10 bases of the junction unmatched. This CDR3 has 15 residues. Per germline, CDR1 SGHTA and CDR2 FQGNSA. The CDR3 coding sequence is TGTGCCAGCAGCTTAGGCAGTAGCGGGCCGCGGGAGCAGTACTTC. Protein: CASSLGSSGPREQYF.

This clone was observed a single time. The chain couples TRBV11-1 to TRBJ2-6, with a weak D call TRBD2 (6 bases). CDR1 and CDR2 (germline): SGHAT, FQDESV (reference sequence). This CDR3 region has 16 residues. Deletions cut 1 base from V and 2 bases from J, with 9 bases between. The DNA of the CDR3 is TGTGCCAGCAGCTTAGTATCGGGGGCTGGGGCCAACGTCCTGACTTTC. It codes for CASSLVSGAGANVLTF.

The chain joins TRBV4-2 to TRBJ2-1; 10 nucleotides match TRBD2. The junction had 14 bases not matched to a gene; V was cut back by 5 bases and J by 4 bases. The CDR3 contains 18 residues. Germline CDR1 reads LGHNA; CDR2 reads YNFKEQ. CDR3 nucleotide sequence: TGTGCCAGCAGCAAGCCCACTCTAGCGGGAGCCCATTACAATGAGCAGTTCTTC. Its protein product is CASSKPTLAGAHYNEQFF.

The V gene is TRBV2, the J gene TRBJ1-2, with unresolved D. From germline, CDR1 is SNHLY and CDR2 FYNNEI. V gave up 5 bases and J gave up 8 bases, with 9 bases separating them. This CDR3 is 11 amino acids long. CDR3 DNA: TGTGCCAGCAGTCCCGCCAGGGGCTACACCTTC. It encodes CASSPARGYTF.

V is TRBV7-9 and J is TRBJ1-2; TRBD1 matches at 7 bases. CDR1 SEHNR and CDR2 FQNEAQ come from the germline V gene (reference sequence). The CDR3 is 14 residues long. Unmatched junction bases numbered 12, after V lost 5 bases and J lost 9 bases. This chain's CDR3 is CASSARTGGLSYTF. CDR3 coding DNA: TGTGCCAGCAGCGCCCGGACAGGCGGGCTAAGCTACACCTTC. Looking up the rest from reference TRBV7-9 and TRBJ1-2 gives the full variable domain: DTGVSQNPRHKITKRGQNVTFRCDPISEHNRLYWYRQTLGQGPEFLTYFQNEAQLEKSRLLSDRFSAERPKGSFSTLEIQRTEQGDSAMYLCASSARTGGLSYTFGSGTRLTVV.

This chain joins TRBV18 and TRBJ2-5; D not certain. The CDR3 has 13 residues. Trimming stripped 3 bases from V and 2 bases from J, with 7 bases between. The germline V gene encodes CDR1 KGHSH and CDR2 LQKENI. The CDR3 protein is CASSPAQQETQYF. CDR3 coding DNA: TGTGCCAGCTCACCGGCCCAACAAGAGACCCAGTACTTC.

The gene calls are TRBV10-3 and TRBJ2-2; D gene ambiguous. Trimming shortened V by 0 bases and J by 3 bases, and 8 bases separated the two germline ends. This CDR3 is built from 15 residues. The germline gives CDR1 ENHRY, CDR2 SYGVKD. The CDR3 sequence is CAISESGQDTGELFF. CDR3 nucleotides: TGTGCCATCAGTGAGTCTGGGCAGGACACCGGGGAGCTGTTTTTT.

This chain connects TRBV7-7 to TRBJ2-2, with 12 bases identical to TRBD2. This CDR3 spans 19 amino acids. The ends lost 5 bases at V and 3 bases at J; junction bases unmatched: 13. Germline CDR1 reads SSHAT; CDR2 reads FNYEAQ (reference sequence). The CDR3 spells CASSRSLLAGGRDTGELFF. The CDR3 DNA follows: TGTGCCAGCAGCCGCTCGCTACTAGCGGGGGGCCGGGACACCGGGGAGCTGTTTTTT.

This chain connects TRBV5-8 to TRBJ1-1; possible D gene TRBD1, 6 bases. CDR1 is SGHTS, CDR2 YDEGEE, per germline. The CDR3 extends over 13 amino acids. The V end lost 4 bases, the J end lost 7 bases, and 14 bases lay between the germline ends. This CDR3 is CASSPGQRIEAFF. The CDR3 DNA follows: TGTGCCAGCAGCCCCGGACAGCGTATTGAAGCTTTCTTT.